The 19 T cell receptor beta chains below all came from one sample that was sequenced in a study of regulatory T cells in long-lasting Graves disease. For TCR beta, libraries came from iRepertoire HTBI primers and Arm-PCR of CDR3 regions. Using its own MiXCR run on the multiplex PCR reads, TCRdb lists one record per CDR3 protein. The table has roughly 610,000 distinct CDR3 sequences, approximately 15% seen once. Specified time point: newly diagnosed GD, antithyroid drugs for less than 3 months. From RNA extracted from PBMCs, the TCR library was made. These same records also appear under a second study, on T cells in Graves' hyperthyroidism and ophthalmopathy.

The sequencing here drew on peripheral blood mononuclear cells (PBMCs), taken at new diagnosis, from a patient treated with antithyroid drugs. Receptors originate from a woman in her twenties or thirties with Graves disease.

This clonotype was picked up many times. The V gene is TRBV6-1, the J gene TRBJ2-1; weak D call: TRBD1 (5 bases). This CDR3 region has 15 residues. V was cut by 3 bases and J by 0 bases, with 9 bases left in between. Germline CDR1 reads MNHNS; CDR2 reads SASEGT. In nucleotides, the CDR3 is TGTGCCAGCAGTGAGCAGGGAAGCTCCTACAATGAGCAGTTCTTC. Translation: CASSEQGSSYNEQFF.

This clonotype occurred many times. The chain is built from TRBV12-3 or TRBV12-4 and TRBJ2-2; 10 nucleotides match TRBD2. The trim removed 7 bases at V and 6 bases at J, leaving 8 bases unmatched. This CDR3 region has 15 residues. The CDR3, as DNA: TGTGCCAGCATCCTAGCGGGAGTGCGTCCCGGGGAGCTGTTTTTT. It is translated as CASILAGVRPGELFF.

This clonotype was observed at least ten times. This rearrangement joins TRBV7-2 to TRBJ1-2; D is undetermined. Germline V gene sequence: CDR1 SGHTA, CDR2 FQGNSA. The CDR3 is 15 residues long. V was pared by 2 bases and J by 3 bases, with 13 bases between. DNA of the CDR3: TGTGCCAGCAGCTTATCGGGGTCCCCATACTATGGCTACACCTTC. Its translation: CASSLSGSPYYGYTF.

CDR3 protein: CASSDALAGGTDTQYF. Written as DNA, the CDR3 is TGTGCCAGCAGTGACGCACTAGCGGGAGGAACAGATACGCAGTATTTT. V is TRBV6-1 and J is TRBJ2-3; 12 bases are shared with TRBD2. V trimming: 3 bases; J trimming: 3 bases; junction bases outside the gene matches: 4. CDR1 is MNHNS and CDR2 is SASEGT in the germline V gene. The CDR3 loop spans 16 amino acids.

This clonotype has ten or more counts. This rearrangement joins TRBV15 to TRBJ2-5; D unresolved. Trimming cost V 0 bases and J 14 bases, with 13 bases left between them. The germline CDR1 and CDR2 sequences are LNHNV and YYDKDF (reference sequence). This CDR3 is built from 12 residues. As DNA, the CDR3 is TGTGCCACCAGCAGAGATTCCACGAAATCTTACTTC. This translates into CATSRDSTKSYF. Together with reference TRBV15 and TRBJ2-5, the CDR3 gives the full variable domain: DAMVIQNPRYQVTQFGKPVTLSCSQTLNHNVMYWYQQKSSQAPKLLFHYYDKDFNNEADTPDNFQSRRPNTSFCFLDIRSPGLGDTAMYLCATSRDSTKSYFGPGTRLLVL.

This clonotype was picked up many times. V usage is TRBV28 and J usage is TRBJ2-1; 14 bases align to TRBD2. V was clipped by 5 bases and J by 8 bases; unmatched bases: 17. Germline CDR1 is MDHEN and CDR2 is SYDVKM. The CDR3 is made up of 19 amino acids. CDR3 residues: CASSTKYLTSGREHDEQFF. Here the CDR3 DNA reads TGTGCCAGCAGTACAAAATACCTGACTAGCGGGAGGGAACACGATGAGCAGTTCTTC.

The chain employs TRBV20-1 and TRBJ1-1; 10 bases map to TRBD1. V dropped 7 bases and J dropped 0; count of bases not matched to a gene: 20. CDR1 DFQATT and CDR2 SNEGSKA come from the germline V gene (reference sequence). The CDR3 is 19 amino acids. The CDR3 nucleotides are TGCAGTGTCGATTCCCCTCCGGGACAGGGGTTGTCCCTGAACACTGAAGCTTTCTTT. Protein sequence: CSVDSPPGQGLSLNTEAFF.

This clonotype was seen a handful of times. The rearrangement uses TRBV7-8 and TRBJ2-1, with a possible D match to TRBD2 (5 bases). The J call is in doubt because the DNA end fits TRBJ2-5 better. CDR3 size: 15 residues. Germline V gene sequence: CDR1 SGHVS, CDR2 FQNEAQ. CDR3 coding DNA: TGTGCCAGCAGCTTAGCGCTGGGAGTATCAGAGACCCAGTACTTC. Its protein is CASSLALGVSETQYF.

This clonotype has a handful of counts. J is TRBJ1-5 and V is TRBV24-1; 9 nucleotides align to TRBD1. Germline assignment: CDR1 KGHDR and CDR2 SFDVKD. CDR3 length: 15 residues. V trimming: 7 bases; J trimming: 6 bases; junction bases outside the gene matches: 9. The CDR3 DNA reads TGTGCCACCAGCGAGGGACAGGGACCCAGTCAGCCCCAGCATTTT. This sequence encodes CATSEGQGPSQPQHF.

This clonotype has a count of ten or more. The chain couples TRBV7-3 to TRBJ1-5; weak D call: TRBD1 (5 bases). Germline V lookup: CDR1 SGHTA, CDR2 FQGTGA. The CDR3 runs to 15 residues. The ends were cut back, 0 bases at V and 5 bases at J, with 11 bases in the middle. CDR3 DNA: TGTGCCAGCAGCTTAACGGGGGACGCTTATCAGCCCCAGCATTTT. Translation gives CASSLTGDAYQPQHF.

This clonotype was detected only a few times. V gene TRBV6-5 combines with J gene TRBJ2-3; 7 nucleotides line up with TRBD2. Per the germline V gene, CDR1 is MNHEY and CDR2 is SVGAGI. V was pared by 0 bases and J by 2 bases, with 5 bases of the junction left unmatched. The CDR3 spans 16 residues. The CDR3 coding sequence is TGTGCCAGCAGTTACTCTTTAGCGGGTTTCACAGATACGCAGTATTTT. Protein sequence: CASSYSLAGFTDTQYF.

In its sample, this clonotype was seen many times. The gene calls are TRBV28 and TRBJ2-7, with 7 positions matching TRBD2. V dropped 5 bases and J dropped 1; count of bases not matched to a gene: 8. The CDR3 is 15 amino acids. From germline, CDR1 is MDHEN and CDR2 SYDVKM. The CDR3 DNA sequence: TGTGCCAGCAGTACGCCGGGAGGACCGTCCTACGAGCAGTACTTC. This translates into CASSTPGGPSYEQYF.

This clonotype was detected ten times or more. The genes are TRBV2 and TRBJ2-3; D gene ambiguous. V lost 8 bases and J 2 bases, leaving 14 bases between the germline ends. The V gene's germline CDR1 is SNHLY and CDR2 FYNNEI. The CDR3 is made up of 14 amino acids. The CDR3 nucleotides read TGTGCCAGCTTAGACCGCCTTTTCACAGATACGCAGTATTTT. Protein: CASLDRLFTDTQYF.

The genes are TRBV19 and TRBJ2-2; 10 bases line up with TRBD1. V lost 6 bases, J lost 5 bases, and 6 bases stayed unmatched. The CDR3 runs to 15 residues. Germline CDR1 reads LNHDA; CDR2 reads SQIVND (reference sequence). CDR3: CASRTGTGVTGELFF. The CDR3 DNA reads as TGTGCCAGTAGAACCGGGACAGGGGTGACCGGGGAGCTGTTTTTT.

This clonotype was observed many times. In DNA form, the CDR3 reads TGTGCCACTAAGGGCCCGTCGAACACTGAAGCTTTCTTT. The encoded protein is CATKGPSNTEAFF. The chain carries TRBV6-2 or TRBV6-3 and TRBJ1-1; D gene unclear. Germline assignment: CDR1 MNHEY and CDR2 SVGEGT. The CDR3 has 13 amino acids. Trimming stripped 10 bases from V and 1 base from J, with 13 bases between.

The V gene is TRBV5-6, the J gene TRBJ2-7; the D is unclear. In germline, CDR1 is SGHDT, CDR2 YYEEEE. The length of the CDR3 is 15 residues. With 0 bases removed from V and 0 bases from J, the gap between germline ends came to 10 bases. The CDR3 spells CASSLELGNSYEQYF. In DNA, the CDR3 is TGTGCCAGCAGCTTGGAGCTGGGAAACTCCTACGAGCAGTACTTC. Variable domain in full (rest from reference TRBV5-6 and TRBJ2-7): DAGVTQSPTHLIKTRGQQVTLRCSPKSGHDTVSWYQQALGQGPQFIFQYYEEEERQRGNFPDRFSGHQFPNYSSELNVNALLLGDSALYLCASSLELGNSYEQYFGPGTRLTVT.

The genes are TRBV6-9 and TRBJ2-1; no firm D call. Per the germline V gene, CDR1 is MNHGY and CDR2 is SVAAGI. The CDR3 extends over 16 amino acids. Trimming removed 3 bases at V and 4 bases at J, with 16 bases between. The CDR3 protein is CASSYSDLDLYNEQFF. CDR3 nucleotides: TGTGCCAGCAGTTACTCCGATCTTGACCTATACAATGAGCAGTTCTTC.

This clonotype was picked up many times. The chain is built from TRBV11-2 and TRBJ2-3; D not certain. This CDR3 comprises 13 residues. Germline CDR1 is SGHAT and CDR2 is FQNNGV. Trimming removed 3 bases from V and 6 bases from J, with 10 bases in between. This CDR3 reads CASSFGRWDTQYF. CDR3 coding DNA: TGTGCCAGCAGCTTCGGACGGTGGGATACGCAGTATTTT.

The chain has TRBV18 and TRBJ1-1; 12 bases fit TRBD1. CDR1 and CDR2 from the germline V gene are KGHSH and LQKENI. Trimming at V came to 3 bases and at J to 1 base, leaving 9 bases not matched to a gene. The CDR3 totals 18 residues. The CDR3 here is CASSPRDRGRFKNTEAFF. The CDR3 DNA is TGTGCCAGCTCACCCCGGGACAGGGGGCGGTTTAAGAACACTGAAGCTTTCTTT.